This T cell receptor beta chain was recorded in a study of tumor and adjacent non-tumor tissue in lung cancer. Overall study results and limits: Tumor repertoires had a smaller top 100 clone share than normal lung.

Germline V gene lookup returns CDR1 SGHDT and CDR2 YYEEEE. The CDR3 contains 15 residues. No cell sorting was done before RNA was extracted from the tissue. The normal lung tissue was taken more than 3 cm from the tumor edge. A word on this clonotype: Its target is not known. Possible read error: a much larger clone is one base away.

A modified ARM-PCR protocol with three rounds of nested PCR amplified TCRbeta. TCRdb fed the multiplex PCR reads into MiXCR, producing one record per CDR3 protein. Here the sample spans 60,000 to 100,000 distinct CDR3 sequences, less than 85% being singletons. This clonotype originated in a man in his sixties or seventies with non-small cell lung cancer. The rearrangement joins TRBV5-6 to TRBJ2-5, with unresolved D. Sequencing was carried out using distant non-tumor lung tissue. CDR3 protein: CASSFRSAPVETQNF. CDR3 sequence (DNA): TGTGCCAGCAGCTTCCGATCGGCCCCAGTGGAGACCCAGAACTTC.